Listed here are 12 T cell receptor beta chains from one sample, sequenced in a study of control samples from healthy donors and cancer patients. Sequencing was performed with immunoSEQ multiplex PCR; in TCRdb, only in-frame clones are kept and a portion is missing. The sample comprises about 89,000 clones, roughly 86% of which are singletons, and approximately 21% rests with the top ten. Sample: blood. The source is a young man in good health.

The rearrangement links TRBV12-5 to TRBJ2-3; 7 nucleotides match TRBD2. This CDR3 is 18 amino acids long. The germline V gene has CDR1 LGHNT and CDR2 FRNRAP. J was trimmed by 4 bases and V by 0 bases; bases with no gene match: 13. CDR3 coding DNA: TGTGCTAGTGGTTTGGTACTTGGCCGGCGGGGAGGGGCAGATACGCAGTATTTT. It codes for CASGLVLGRRGGADTQYF.

The chain carries TRBV30 and TRBJ1-3; D not certain. CDR3 size: 12 residues. CDR1 is GTSNPN, CDR2 SVGIG, per germline (reference sequence). Trimming took off 4 bases at V and 0 bases at J, with 4 bases between the two ends. The chain's CDR3 is CAWMGSGNTIYF. CDR3 sequence (DNA): TGTGCCTGGATGGGCTCTGGAAACACCATATATTTT.

The chain couples TRBV12-3 or TRBV12-4 to TRBJ1-2, with a tentative D call TRBD1 (5 bases). This CDR3 comprises 13 residues. V was clipped by 5 bases and J by 4 bases, with 11 bases between them. This chain's CDR3 is CASSPGGIYGYTF. Here the CDR3 DNA reads TGTGCCAGCAGTCCCGGGGGGATCTATGGCTACACCTTC.

This clone showed up just a few times. The chain joins TRBV30 to TRBJ2-5; TRBD1 agrees at 8 bases. The V gene's germline CDR1 is GTSNPN and CDR2 SVGIG (reference sequence). This CDR3 contains 12 residues. The J segment lost 4 bases and the V segment lost 3 bases, leaving 1 base of the junction unmatched. CDR3 DNA sequence: TGTGCCTGGAGCAGGGGGCTAGAGACCCAGTACTTC. It yields the protein CAWSRGLETQYF.

This rearrangement joins TRBV28 to TRBJ2-7, with a tentative D call TRBD1 (5 bases). V gave up 10 bases and J gave up 3 bases, with 10 bases separating them. There are 11 residues in the CDR3. Germline V lookup: CDR1 MDHEN, CDR2 SYDVKM. The CDR3 DNA reads as TGTGCCACGGGTACAGGCTACGAGCAGTACTTC. Protein sequence: CATGTGYEQYF.

The rearrangement uses TRBV7-9 and TRBJ2-1, with TRBD1 matching over 7 bases. CDR1 is SEHNR and CDR2 is FQNEAQ in the germline V gene (reference sequence). J lost 5 bases, V lost 5 bases, and 12 bases had no gene match. The CDR3 extends over 16 amino acids. CDR3 nucleotide sequence: TGTGCCAGCAGCAAGATTGACAGGGTAGAGGACAATGAGCAGTTCTTC. It translates to CASSKIDRVEDNEQFF.

The V and J genes are TRBV4-1 and TRBJ2-7, with 7 bases matching TRBD2. V was clipped by 1 base and J by 2 bases; unmatched bases: 8. This CDR3 has 16 amino acids. Germline CDR1 MGHRA, CDR2 YSYEKL. The CDR3 DNA reads as TGCGCCAGCAGCCAAGTGTGGGCGGCGGGGGCCTACGAGCAGTACTTC. Its protein is CASSQVWAAGAYEQYF.

V gene TRBV2 combines with J gene TRBJ1-5; TRBD1 might be the D (6 bases). CDR3 length: 16 residues. Per germline, CDR1 SNHLY and CDR2 FYNNEI. Between the trimmed V and J ends, which lost 2 bases and 0 bases, there was a span of 11 bases. Here the CDR3 DNA reads TGTGCCAGCAGTGAACAGGGGACTTATAGCAATCAGCCCCAGCATTTT. Encoded protein: CASSEQGTYSNQPQHF.

The chain combines TRBV6-5 with TRBJ1-2; TRBD1 matches at 10 bases. V was pared by 5 bases and J by 9 bases, with 12 bases of the junction left unmatched. From germline, CDR1 is MNHEY and CDR2 SVGAGI. The length of the CDR3 is 15 residues. The CDR3 is CASSPQGTGDLRYTF. The DNA for the CDR3 is TGTGCCAGCAGTCCCCAGGGGACAGGGGATCTCCGCTACACCTTC.

This clone was seen a few times. J is TRBJ1-2 and V is TRBV10-3, with 11 nucleotides matching TRBD1. This CDR3 region has 16 residues. CDR1 ENHRY and CDR2 SYGVKD come from the germline V gene. Losses at the gene ends were 0 bases for V and 4 bases for J; bases not matched to a gene: 4. The DNA for the CDR3 is TGTGCCATCAGTGAGTCGAAAGGACAGGGGGCCTATGGCTACACCTTC. This gives the protein CAISESKGQGAYGYTF.

In its sample, this clone was seen once. The gene calls are TRBV6-5 and TRBJ2-5, with 12 bases identical to TRBD2. Losses at the gene ends were 6 bases for V and 2 bases for J; bases not matched to a gene: 4. Germline CDR1 and CDR2: MNHEY and SVGAGI. The CDR3 is 15 residues long. The chain's CDR3 is CASRLAGGWQETQYF. The CDR3 bases are TGTGCCAGCAGACTAGCGGGGGGCTGGCAAGAGACCCAGTACTTC.

The V call is TRBV5-6, the J call TRBJ2-7; TRBD1 aligns across 10 bases. The CDR3 runs to 15 residues. Trimming at V came to 7 bases and at J to 4 bases, leaving 11 bases not matched to a gene. In germline, CDR1 is SGHDT, CDR2 YYEEEE. CDR3 coding DNA: TGTGCCAGCGGACGACAGGGGGCAGGAGGGTACGAGCAGTACGTC. This gives the protein CASGRQGAGGYEQYV.